This TCR beta chain is from a study of PD-L1 blockade in urothelial cancer. Study-level background: Men with urothelial cancer arising in the bladder made up about 90% of the roughly 30 patients.

Time point here: pretreatment peripheral blood. Produced via immunoSEQ multiplex PCR; TCRdb's table is partial and in-frame only. The table lists 70,000 to 100,000 clones, around 83% of them singletons. Per the germline V gene, CDR1 is MNHEY and CDR2 is SMNVEV (reference sequence). V gave up 5 bases and J gave up 4 bases; unmatched junction bases: 12. The CDR3 covers 17 residues. The sequencing here drew on PBMCs, taken around atezolizumab (anti-PD-L1) treatment. This chain links TRBV27 with TRBJ2-7, with 12 bases aligning to TRBD1. This clonotype originated in a man aged 55 to 70 with urothelial cancer. In DNA, the CDR3 is TGTGCCAGCAGTCCCCGCCCGGGACAGGGGGCAAGGTACGAGCAGTACTTC. This encodes CASSPRPGQGARYEQYF.